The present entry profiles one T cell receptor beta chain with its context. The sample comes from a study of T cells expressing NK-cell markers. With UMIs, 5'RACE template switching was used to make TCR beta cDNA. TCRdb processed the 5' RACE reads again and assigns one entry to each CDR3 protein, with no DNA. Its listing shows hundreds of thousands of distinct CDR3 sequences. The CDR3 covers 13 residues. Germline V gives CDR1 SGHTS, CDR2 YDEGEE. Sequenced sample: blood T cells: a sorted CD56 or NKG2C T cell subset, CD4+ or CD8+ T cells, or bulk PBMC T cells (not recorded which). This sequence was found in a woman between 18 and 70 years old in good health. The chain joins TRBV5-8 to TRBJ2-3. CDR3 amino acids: CASSHRYKDKQYF.